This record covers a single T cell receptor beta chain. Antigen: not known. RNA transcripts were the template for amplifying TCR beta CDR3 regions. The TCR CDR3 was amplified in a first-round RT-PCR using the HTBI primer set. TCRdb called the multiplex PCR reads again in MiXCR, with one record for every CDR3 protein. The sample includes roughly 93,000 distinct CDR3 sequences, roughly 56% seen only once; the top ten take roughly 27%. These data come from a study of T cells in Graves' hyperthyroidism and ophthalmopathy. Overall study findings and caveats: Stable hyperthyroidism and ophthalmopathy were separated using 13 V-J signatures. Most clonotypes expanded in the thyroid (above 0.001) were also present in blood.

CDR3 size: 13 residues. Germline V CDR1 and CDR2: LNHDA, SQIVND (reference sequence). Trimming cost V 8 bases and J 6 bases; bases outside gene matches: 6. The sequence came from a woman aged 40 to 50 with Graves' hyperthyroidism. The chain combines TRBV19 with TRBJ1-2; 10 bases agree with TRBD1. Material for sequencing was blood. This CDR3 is CASRGDRGNGYTF. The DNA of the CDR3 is TGTGCCAGTCGCGGGGACAGGGGAAATGGCTACACCTTC.